The 22 T cell receptor beta chains listed next were all sequenced from one sample in a study of cytomegalovirus exposure and HLA in healthy donors. The PCR used 60 Vbeta and 13 Jbeta primers. Only in-frame clones appear in the TCRdb table, and some are missing; sequencing was by immunoSEQ multiplex PCR. There are about 130,000 clones in the sample; roughly 80% occur only once, and 4% lies in the top ten. The sample taken for sequencing was PBMCs. The receptors derive from a woman aged 40-49 years in good health and CMV-seronegative.

This clone was recorded only once. The chain links TRBV4-1 to TRBJ2-1; D unresolved. Germline loops: CDR1 MGHRA, CDR2 YSYEKL. CDR3 length: 13 amino acids. The V gene lost 2 bases and the J gene lost 10 bases, with 12 bases spanning the gap. Written as DNA, the CDR3 is TGCGCCAGCAGCCAAACCTTTTCGCGCGAGCAGTTCTTC. This translates into CASSQTFSREQFF.

A few counts support this clone. V gene TRBV12-5 combines with J gene TRBJ1-5; 7 bases match TRBD1. This CDR3 has 14 residues. V lost 6 bases and J lost 7; bases outside the gene matches: 9. Germline V lookup: CDR1 LGHNT, CDR2 FRNRAP. The CDR3 DNA is TGTGCTAGTGGGGCGTCAGGGGGTAACCAGCCCCAGCATTTT. Protein sequence: CASGASGGNQPQHF.

The chain carries TRBV18 and TRBJ1-6; tentatively, D is TRBD1 (6 bases). CDR1 is KGHSH and CDR2 is LQKENI in the germline V gene. Trimming stripped 3 bases from V and 5 bases from J, with 11 bases between. The CDR3 is 15 residues long. As DNA, the CDR3 is TGTGCCAGCTCACCGGGGACACCGAATAATTCACCCCTCCACTTT. It yields the protein CASSPGTPNNSPLHF.

This clone was picked up many times. The gene calls are TRBV7-9 and TRBJ2-7; 9 nucleotides line up with TRBD1. CDR3 size: 15 residues. Germline V gene lookup returns CDR1 SEHNR and CDR2 FQNEAQ (reference sequence). J lost 3 bases, V lost 1 base, and 4 bases had no gene match. The CDR3 protein is CASSLGQGDIYEQYF. CDR3 nucleotide sequence: TGTGCCAGCAGCTTAGGACAGGGGGACATCTACGAGCAGTACTTC. Supplemented by reference TRBV7-9 and TRBJ2-7, the full variable domain reads DTGVSQNPRHKITKRGQNVTFRCDPISEHNRLYWYRQTLGQGPEFLTYFQNEAQLEKSRLLSDRFSAERPKGSFSTLEIQRTEQGDSAMYLCASSLGQGDIYEQYFGPGTRLTVT.

CDR3 region: CASSPAGGIEAFF. The CDR3 DNA reads TGTGCCAGCAGCCCAGCGGGCGGGATTGAAGCTTTCTTT. The chain recombines TRBV7-9 with TRBJ1-1; D is ambiguous. Germline CDR1 reads SEHNR; CDR2 reads FQNEAQ (reference sequence). V was cut by 5 bases and J by 7 bases, with 14 bases left in between. This CDR3 has 13 residues.

The DNA for the CDR3 is TGTGCCAGCAGCCAAGATAGCGCACGGGGTGAAAAACTGTTTTTT. Encoded protein: CASSQDSARGEKLFF. The chain joins TRBV4-2 to TRBJ1-4; D is undetermined. Trimming cost V 0 bases and J 7 bases, with 12 bases left between them. There are 15 residues in the CDR3. Per germline, CDR1 LGHNA and CDR2 YNFKEQ.

The chain couples TRBV4-2 to TRBJ1-5; D unclear. From germline, CDR1 is LGHNA and CDR2 YNFKEQ. Trimming left V 0 bases short and J 0 bases short, with 12 bases between. There are 17 residues in the CDR3. As DNA, the CDR3 is TGTGCCAGCAGCCAAGACAGGCGATCATATAGCAATCAGCCCCAGCATTTT. The encoded protein is CASSQDRRSYSNQPQHF.

The chain recombines TRBV4-1 with TRBJ2-1; the D gene is possibly TRBD1 (6 bases). V was pared by 0 bases and J by 0 bases, with 15 bases between. This CDR3 region has 18 residues. Germline V CDR1 and CDR2: MGHRA, YSYEKL. The CDR3 region is CASSQDSRKQGSYNEQFF. CDR3 DNA sequence: TGCGCCAGCAGCCAAGATAGTAGAAAACAGGGCTCCTACAATGAGCAGTTCTTC.

This chain links TRBV12-5 with TRBJ1-1; 7 bases agree with TRBD1. CDR1 and CDR2 (germline): LGHNT, FRNRAP. This CDR3 comprises 17 residues. Unmatched junction bases numbered 20, after V lost 1 base and J lost 12 bases. The DNA of the CDR3 is TGTGCTAGTGGTTTGGACCCCCGACAGGGTAACTTTGTCGGGTCTTTCTTT. Residues: CASGLDPRQGNFVGSFF.

This rearrangement joins TRBV5-1 to TRBJ2-3, with TRBD2 matching 13 bases. V was clipped by 5 bases and J by 0 bases; unmatched bases: 3. CDR1 is SGHRS and CDR2 is YFSETQ in the germline V gene. CDR3 length: 16 residues. The CDR3 spells CASRRGLAGSTDTQYF. In nucleotides, the CDR3 is TGCGCCAGCAGGCGGGGACTAGCGGGGAGCACAGATACGCAGTATTTT.

The chain couples TRBV10-3 to TRBJ1-6; D may be TRBD1 (6 bases). Trimming removed 2 bases at V and 2 bases at J, with 7 bases between. Germline CDR1 is ENHRY and CDR2 is SYGVKD. This CDR3 has 15 residues. The CDR3 DNA is TGTGCCATCAGTGAGACAGGGCCCTATAATTCACCCCTCCACTTT. Its translation is CAISETGPYNSPLHF.

The gene calls are TRBV7-2 and TRBJ2-7; D call uncertain. CDR1 SGHTA and CDR2 FQGNSA come from the germline V gene. CDR3 length equals 15 residues. V dropped 2 bases and J dropped 2 bases, with 13 bases sitting between them. The CDR3 sequence is CASSLSRGQTYEQYF. CDR3 DNA: TGTGCCAGCAGCTTATCCCGTGGGCAGACCTACGAGCAGTACTTC.

V and J are TRBV7-3 and TRBJ2-7, with 7 bases fitting TRBD2. J lost 7 bases, V lost 3 bases, and 6 bases had no gene match. The CDR3 is 13 amino acids. Germline CDR1 is SGHTA and CDR2 is FQGTGA. The CDR3 coding sequence is TGTGCCAGCAGCTTCAGCGGGGCGGGGGAGCAGTACTTC. It encodes CASSFSGAGEQYF.

The chain employs TRBV6-6 and TRBJ2-7, with D maybe TRBD2 (6 bases). This CDR3 comprises 12 residues. Per germline, CDR1 MNHNY and CDR2 SVGAGI (reference sequence). The germline V and J ends were trimmed by 11 bases and 2 bases, with 13 bases remaining between them. CDR3 protein: CAGGQGAYEQYF. The CDR3 nucleotides are TGTGCCGGAGGGCAAGGCGCCTACGAGCAGTACTTC.

The rearrangement joins TRBV4-2 to TRBJ1-6; weak D call: TRBD1 (6 bases). Trimming took 0 bases from V and 8 from J, leaving 17 bases between them. The length of the CDR3 is 17 residues. The germline gives CDR1 LGHNA, CDR2 YNFKEQ. CDR3 amino acids: CASSQDPATGVDSPLHF. The CDR3 bases are TGTGCCAGCAGCCAAGATCCGGCGACAGGCGTGGATTCACCCCTCCACTTT.

The gene calls are TRBV28 and TRBJ2-2; 10 nucleotides agree with TRBD2. Germline V gene lookup returns CDR1 MDHEN and CDR2 SYDVKM. This CDR3 contains 15 residues. V dropped 4 bases and J dropped 5; count of bases not matched to a gene: 4. CDR3 region: CASSYLAGVTGELFF. For the CDR3, the DNA is TGTGCCAGCAGTTATCTAGCGGGAGTTACCGGGGAGCTGTTTTTT.

This clone has a handful of counts. The rearrangement uses TRBV4-1 and TRBJ2-1; no reliable D call. Germline V CDR1 and CDR2: MGHRA, YSYEKL. Trimming left V 1 base short and J 10 bases short, with 17 bases between. CDR3 length equals 15 residues. This chain's CDR3 is CASSQGFGPLREQFF. In nucleotides, the CDR3 is TGCGCCAGCAGCCAAGGGTTTGGGCCCCTAAGGGAGCAGTTCTTC.

A few counts support this clone. The chain combines TRBV5-1 with TRBJ2-7, with D tentatively TRBD1 (6 bases). Between the trimmed V and J ends, which lost 7 bases and 0 bases, there was a span of 14 bases. Germline V CDR1 and CDR2: SGHRS, YFSETQ. The CDR3 extends over 14 amino acids. CDR3 sequence: CASRRDTDSYEQYF. Here the CDR3 DNA reads TGCGCCAGCCGCAGGGACACCGACTCCTACGAGCAGTACTTC.

The V call is TRBV2, the J call TRBJ2-7; 10 nucleotides line up with TRBD2. The J segment lost 2 bases and the V segment lost 8 bases, leaving 6 bases of the junction unmatched. The CDR3 extends over 14 amino acids. Germline V gene sequence: CDR1 SNHLY, CDR2 FYNNEI. The CDR3 loop is CASLDSGGPYEQYF. The CDR3 DNA reads TGTGCCAGCCTCGATAGCGGGGGGCCCTACGAGCAGTACTTC.

The DNA for the CDR3 is TGTGCCAGCAGCTTAAGCGCAGGGCAGGCCGGCTACACCTTC. It is translated as CASSLSAGQAGYTF. This chain joins TRBV7-9 and TRBJ1-2; D is perhaps TRBD1 (5 bases). Per the germline V gene, CDR1 is SEHNR and CDR2 is FQNEAQ (reference sequence). Trimming pared 2 bases from V and 8 bases from J, leaving 15 bases between. The CDR3 contains 14 residues.

In regard to this clone: One end of the junction does not line up with germline, which may come from a read error. This chain connects TRBV2 to TRBJ2-1; D is uncertain. The CDR3 totals 15 residues. Germline CDR1 and CDR2: SNHLY and FYNNEI. CDR3 in DNA: TGCGCCAGCATACACGGTAGCACCTCCTACAATGAGCAGTTCTTC. It specifies CASIHGSTSYNEQFF. The variable domain in full, completed from reference TRBV2 and TRBJ2-1, reads EPEVTQTPSHQVTQMGQEVILRCVPISNHLYFYWYRQILGQKVEFLVSFYNNEISEKSEIFDDQFSVERPDGSNFTLKIRSTKLEDSAMYFCASIHGSTSYNEQFFGPGTRLTVL.

The V call is TRBV5-1, the J call TRBJ2-1, with 11 bases fitting TRBD2. Germline assignment: CDR1 SGHRS and CDR2 YFSETQ. The CDR3 runs 17 residues. V lost 0 bases, J lost 8 bases, and 10 bases stayed unmatched. CDR3 protein: CASSLAARSGRAYEQFF. DNA of the CDR3: TGCGCCAGCAGCTTGGCCGCTCGTAGCGGGAGGGCCTATGAGCAGTTCTTC.